The sequence of this T cell receptor (beta chain) was determined in a study of T cells after yellow fever vaccination. Study-wide results and limits: Post-booster repertoires again held most primary-vaccination clones (about 95% CD4, over 80% CD8).

TCRdb independently ran MiXCR on the 5' RACE reads; one entry per CDR3 protein. The sample lists some 600,000 distinct CDR3 sequences, about 12% occurring once. As concerns this clonotype: The antigen remains undetermined.

Germline V gene data show CDR1 as SGHRS and CDR2 as YFSETQ. The CDR3 is made up of 14 amino acids. J lost 3 bases, V lost 4 bases, and 3 bases had no gene match. The receptor was isolated from a man aged 30 to 39 who received the YFV17D yellow fever vaccine. The specimen was PBMCs, collected on the day of the yellow fever booster vaccination. The V and J genes are TRBV5-1 and TRBJ2-3; 9 nucleotides agree with TRBD2. The CDR3 is CASSESGRTDTQYF. For the CDR3, the DNA is TGCGCCAGCAGCGAAAGCGGGAGGACAGATACGCAGTATTTT. Full variable domain (remainder filled in from reference TRBV5-1 and TRBJ2-3): KAGVTQTPRYLIKTRGQQVTLSCSPISGHRSVSWYQQTPGQGLQFLFEYFSETQRNKGNFPGRFSGRQFSNSRSEMNVSTLELGDSALYLCASSESGRTDTQYFGPGTRLTVL.